Following are 5 T cell receptor beta chains from one sample sequenced in a study of cytomegalovirus exposure and HLA in healthy donors. Amplification used 60 Vbeta primers and 13 Jbeta primers. Sequenced by immunoSEQ multiplex PCR; TCRdb stores in-frame clones only, minus some. Of roughly 54,000 clones in the sample, around 80% were seen once. Specimen: PBMCs. Source of these receptors: a man aged 50-59 years in good health and CMV-seronegative.

The chain employs TRBV6-4 and TRBJ2-5; D might be TRBD1 (5 bases). CDR1 is MRHNA and CDR2 is SNTAGT in the germline V gene. The length of the CDR3 is 12 residues. V gave up 5 bases and J gave up 2 bases, with 6 bases separating them. In nucleotides, the CDR3 is TGTGCCAGCAGTACAGGTCAAGAGACCCAGTACTTC. This codes for CASSTGQETQYF.

The rearrangement uses TRBV9 and TRBJ2-5; possible D gene TRBD1, 5 bases. The V gene lost 0 bases and the J gene lost 6 bases, with 21 bases spanning the gap. The V gene's germline CDR1 is SGDLS and CDR2 YYNGEE. This CDR3 is 17 amino acids long. The CDR3, as DNA: TGTGCCAGCAGCGTAGCTACCTGTCAGGCAGGGTCAAAGACCCAGTACTTC. This gives the protein CASSVATCQAGSKTQYF.

V usage is TRBV18 and J usage is TRBJ1-1; 8 positions agree with TRBD1. The junction had 7 bases not matched to a gene; V was cut back by 4 bases and J by 3 bases. The CDR3 runs 15 residues. Germline assignment: CDR1 KGHSH and CDR2 LQKENI. CDR3 DNA: TGTGCCAGCTCACGCCCCGGGACAGGCGACACTGAAGCTTTCTTT. This translates into CASSRPGTGDTEAFF.

The rearrangement uses TRBV19 and TRBJ2-2, with 9 positions matching TRBD1. V shed 9 bases and J 4 bases; nucleotides not matched to a gene: 15. Germline loops: CDR1 LNHDA, CDR2 SQIVND (reference sequence). The CDR3 consists of 17 residues. The CDR3 region has the DNA TGTGCCAGCAACACGGCTACAGGGGGCGGGTCCACCGGGGAGCTGTTTTTT. It is translated as CASNTATGGGSTGELFF.

The chain joins TRBV7-9 to TRBJ2-2, with 9 bases that match TRBD1. This CDR3 comprises 15 residues. V was pared by 6 bases and J by 7 bases, with 9 bases of the junction left unmatched. CDR1 is SEHNR, CDR2 FQNEAQ, per germline (reference sequence). Here the CDR3 reads CASRSTTGGDGELFF. The DNA for the CDR3 is TGTGCCAGCAGATCTACTACAGGGGGCGACGGGGAGCTGTTTTTT.